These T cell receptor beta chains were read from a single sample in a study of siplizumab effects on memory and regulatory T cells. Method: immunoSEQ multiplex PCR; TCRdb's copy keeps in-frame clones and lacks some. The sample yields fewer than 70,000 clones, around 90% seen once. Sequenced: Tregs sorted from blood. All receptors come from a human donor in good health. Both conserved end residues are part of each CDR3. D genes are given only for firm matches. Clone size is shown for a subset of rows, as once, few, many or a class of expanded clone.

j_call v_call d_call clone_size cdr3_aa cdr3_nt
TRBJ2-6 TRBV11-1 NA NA CASSRRVDNVLTF TGTGCCAGCAGCCGCAGGGTGGACAACGTCCTGACTTTC
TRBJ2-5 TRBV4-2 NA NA CASSQEGQWETQYF TGTGCCAGCAGCCAAGAAGGCCAATGGGAGACCCAGTACTTC
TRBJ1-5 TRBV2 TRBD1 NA CASSEVGTAYGQPQHF TGTGCCAGCAGTGAAGTGGGGACAGCTTACGGGCAGCCCCAGCATTTT
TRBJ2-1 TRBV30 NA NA CAWRQWARDEQFF TGTGCCTGGAGGCAGTGGGCTAGGGATGAGCAGTTCTTC
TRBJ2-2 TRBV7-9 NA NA CASKILNTGELFF TGTGCCAGCAAAATTCTGAACACCGGGGAGCTGTTTTTT
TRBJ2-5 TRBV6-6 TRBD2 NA CASSRRLAEYQETQYF TGTGCCAGCAGCCGGAGACTAGCGGAGTACCAAGAGACCCAGTACTTC
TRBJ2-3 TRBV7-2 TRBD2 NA CASNPGSSGSLYTDTQYF TGTGCCAGCAACCCGGGGTCTAGCGGGAGCCTCTACACAGATACGCAGTATTTT
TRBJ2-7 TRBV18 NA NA CASSLRIYEQYF TGTGCCAGCTCATTGCGGATCTACGAGCAGTACTTC
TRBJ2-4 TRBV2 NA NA CASSRQQSIQYF TGTGCCAGCAGTAGACAGCAAAGCATTCAGTACTTC
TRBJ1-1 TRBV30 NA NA CAWKGENTEAFF TGTGCCTGGAAGGGGGAGAACACTGAAGCTTTCTTT
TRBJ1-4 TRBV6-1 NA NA CASSLQGDEKLFF TGTGCCAGCAGCTTACAGGGCGATGAAAAACTGTTTTTT
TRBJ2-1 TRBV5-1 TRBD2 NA CASSVIAGDVGEQFF TGCGCCAGCAGCGTGATAGCGGGAGATGTGGGTGAGCAGTTCTTC
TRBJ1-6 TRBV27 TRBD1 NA CASSLIPGGASPLHF TGTGCCAGCAGTTTAATTCCAGGGGGCGCTTCACCCCTCCACTTT
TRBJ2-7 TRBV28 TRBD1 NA CASSLPLTGDEQYF TGTGCCAGCAGCCTCCCCCTGACAGGGGACGAGCAGTACTTC
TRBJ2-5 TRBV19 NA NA CASSLSVGETQYF TGTGCCAGTAGCCTCTCGGTGGGAGAGACCCAGTACTTC
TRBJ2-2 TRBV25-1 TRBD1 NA CASRTRTGQNTGELFF TGTGCCAGCAGAACAAGGACAGGCCAGAACACCGGGGAGCTGTTTTTT
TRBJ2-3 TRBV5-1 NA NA CASSLGSRTDTQYF TGCGCCAGCAGCTTGGGGTCCAGAACAGATACGCAGTATTTT
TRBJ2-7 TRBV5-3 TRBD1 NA CARRARRQGSYEQYF TGTGCCAGAAGGGCTCGCAGACAGGGTTCCTACGAGCAGTACTTC
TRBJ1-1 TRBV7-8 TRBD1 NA CASSGVRDRGSEAFF TGTGCCAGCAGCGGGGTCCGGGACAGAGGTTCGGAAGCTTTCTTT
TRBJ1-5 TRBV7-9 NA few CASSLDRDRPQHF TGTGCCAGCAGCTTAGACAGGGACCGGCCCCAGCATTTT
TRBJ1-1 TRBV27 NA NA CASSFQGLNTEAFF TGTGCCAGCAGTTTTCAGGGGTTGAACACTGAAGCTTTCTTT
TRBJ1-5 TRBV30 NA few CAWSEGGMQPQHF TGTGCCTGGAGTGAGGGGGGGATGCAGCCCCAGCATTTT
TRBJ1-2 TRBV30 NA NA CAWSVTGNYGYTF TGTGCCTGGAGTGTAACGGGTAACTATGGCTACACCTTC
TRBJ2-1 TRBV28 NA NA CASTRGSSYNEQFF TGTGCCAGCACCCGAGGCTCTTCCTACAATGAGCAGTTCTTC
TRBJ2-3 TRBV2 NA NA CASSLYTDTQYF TGTGCCAGCAGTCTTTACACAGATACGCAGTATTTT
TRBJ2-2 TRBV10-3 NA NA CAISESPGGSGELFF TGTGCCATCAGTGAGTCGCCAGGGGGGTCCGGGGAGCTGTTTTTT
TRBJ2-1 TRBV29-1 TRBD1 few CSVGRTGGSRANEQFF TGCAGCGTGGGACGGACAGGGGGCTCCCGGGCTAATGAGCAGTTCTTC
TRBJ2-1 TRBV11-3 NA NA CASSLQGNEQFF TGTGCCAGCAGCTTACAAGGAAATGAGCAGTTCTTC
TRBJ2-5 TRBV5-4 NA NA CASSLGRAEETQYF TGTGCCAGCAGCTTAGGACGGGCGGAGGAGACCCAGTACTTC
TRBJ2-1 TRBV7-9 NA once CASSLFTTRAEQFF TGTGCCAGCAGCTTATTTACGACGCGGGCTGAGCAGTTCTTC
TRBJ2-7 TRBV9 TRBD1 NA CASSVGTGTYEQYF TGTGCCAGCAGCGTAGGGACAGGGACCTACGAGCAGTACTTC
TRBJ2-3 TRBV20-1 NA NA CSARPWGTQYF TGCAGTGCTAGACCCTGGGGGACGCAGTATTTT
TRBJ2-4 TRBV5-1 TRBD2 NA CASSLASGNIQYF TGCGCCAGCAGCTTGGCTAGCGGCAACATTCAGTACTTC
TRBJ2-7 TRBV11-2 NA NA CASSLVIGRVYEQYF TGTGCCAGCAGCTTAGTTATAGGCAGGGTGTACGAGCAGTACTTC
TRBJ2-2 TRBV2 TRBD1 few CATVLLNRGPGTGELFF TGTGCCACCGTTCTACTGAACAGGGGCCCTGGTACCGGGGAGCTGTTTTTT
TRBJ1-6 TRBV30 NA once CAWSVGGRINSPLHF TGTGCCTGGAGTGTCGGGGGGCGCATTAATTCACCCCTCCACTTT
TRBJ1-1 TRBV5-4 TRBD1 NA CASSFSDREAFF TGTGCCAGCAGCTTTTCGGACAGGGAAGCTTTCTTT
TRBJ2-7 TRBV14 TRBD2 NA CASRLAGSSYEQYF TGTGCCAGCAGATTAGCGGGCAGCTCCTACGAGCAGTACTTC
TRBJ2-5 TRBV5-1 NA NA CASSFGAPSETQYF TGCGCCAGCAGTTTCGGGGCCCCAAGTGAGACCCAGTACTTC
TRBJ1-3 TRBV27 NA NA CASRGIGQGGPSGNTIYF TGTGCCAGCAGAGGAATCGGGCAGGGAGGTCCCTCTGGAAACACCATATATTTT
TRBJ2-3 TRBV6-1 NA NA CASRVIDTQYF TGTGCCAGCAGGGTGATAGATACGCAGTATTTT
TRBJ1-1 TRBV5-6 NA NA CASRVRRTANTEAFF TGTGCCAGCAGGGTGAGGCGGACGGCGAACACTGAAGCTTTCTTT
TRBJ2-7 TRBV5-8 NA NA CASSLAGVDEQYF TGTGCCAGCAGCTTGGCCGGGGTCGACGAGCAGTACTTC
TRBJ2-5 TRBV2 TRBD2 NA CASSDVVAGLIGQETQYF TGTGCCAGCAGTGACGTAGTAGCGGGATTGATAGGACAAGAGACCCAGTACTTC
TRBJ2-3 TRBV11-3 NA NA CASSLVTSDTQYF TGTGCCAGCAGCTTAGTCACCTCCGATACGCAGTATTTT
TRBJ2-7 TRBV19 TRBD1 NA CASSIEGQGAFEQYF TGTGCCAGTAGTATAGAGGGACAGGGAGCGTTCGAGCAGTACTTC
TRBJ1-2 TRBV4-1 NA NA CASSQDSGHRGYTF TGCGCCAGCAGCCAAGATTCCGGACACCGGGGCTACACCTTC
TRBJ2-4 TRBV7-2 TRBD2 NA CASSLGSTSGRVGKNIQYF TGTGCCAGCAGCTTAGGTTCTACTAGCGGGAGGGTTGGCAAAAACATTCAGTACTTC
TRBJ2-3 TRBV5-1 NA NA CASSLGDRGGTDTQYF TGCGCCAGCAGCTTGGGGGACCGAGGGGGCACAGATACGCAGTATTTT
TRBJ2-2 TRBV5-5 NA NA CASSLSRTGELFF TGTGCCAGCAGCCTTTCTCGGACCGGGGAGCTGTTTTTT
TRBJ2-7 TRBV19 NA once CASSRTPPYEQYF TGTGCCAGTAGTCGAACGCCTCCCTACGAGCAGTACTTC
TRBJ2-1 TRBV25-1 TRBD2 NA CASTRTSGRFEQFF TGTGCCAGCACTAGGACTAGCGGGAGGTTTGAGCAGTTCTTC
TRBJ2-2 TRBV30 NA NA CAWSVPHANTGELFF TGTGCCTGGAGTGTACCACACGCGAACACCGGGGAGCTGTTTTTT
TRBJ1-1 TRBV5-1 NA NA CASSLQGNTEAFF TGCGCCAGCAGCTTACAGGGGAACACTGAAGCTTTCTTT
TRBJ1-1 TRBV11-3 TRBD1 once CASRRTGMNTEAFF TGTGCCAGCAGACGGACAGGGATGAACACTGAAGCTTTCTTT
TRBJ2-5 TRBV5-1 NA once CASSLPSQTQYF TGCGCCAGCAGCTTGCCTAGCCAGACCCAGTACTTC
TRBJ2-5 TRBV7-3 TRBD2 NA CASSLGLAETQYF TGTGCCAGCAGCTTAGGACTAGCAGAGACCCAGTACTTC
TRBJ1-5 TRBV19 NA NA CASSRGTYSNQPQHF TGTGCCAGTAGTCGGGGCACTTATAGCAATCAGCCCCAGCATTTT
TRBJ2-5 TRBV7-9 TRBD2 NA CASSSWGWTSGTETQYF TGTGCCAGCAGCTCGTGGGGCTGGACTAGCGGGACAGAGACCCAGTACTTC